Listed here are 18 T cell receptor beta chains from one sample, sequenced in a study of spatial heterogeneity in lung cancer. TCRdb re-analysed the 5' RACE reads in MiXCR, keeping a single row per CDR3 protein. The table lists roughly 26,000 distinct CDR3 sequences, roughly 5.6% of them singletons. Time point specified: blood at routine non-recurrence follow-up after resection. Whole RNA, isolated from tumor, nontumor lung or frozen PBMC, was sequenced without prior sorting. The sequences come from PBMCs, collected at follow-up. The receptors originated from a male donor with early-stage non-small cell lung cancer.

The sample holds many counts of this clonotype. The V call is TRBV12-3 or TRBV12-4, the J call TRBJ1-2, with 7 bases matching TRBD1. J was trimmed by 4 bases and V by 4 bases; bases with no gene match: 3. There are 13 residues in the CDR3. The CDR3 DNA is TGTGCCAGCAGTTCCGGGGACAGCTATGGCTACACCTTC. As protein: CASSSGDSYGYTF.

This clonotype came up many times. The chain carries TRBV18 and TRBJ1-3, with 9 bases identical to TRBD1. There are 16 residues in the CDR3. With 3 bases clipped from V and 0 bases from J, the junction kept 3 bases outside the gene matches. Germline-derived CDR1 and CDR2 are KGHSH and LQKENI. The chain's CDR3 is CASSPGTGTSGNTIYF. The CDR3 bases are TGTGCCAGCTCACCGGGGACAGGGACCTCTGGAAACACCATATATTTT.

This clonotype was picked up many times. The V call is TRBV4-1, the J call TRBJ2-5; 9 bases align to TRBD1. CDR3 length: 20 residues. Germline CDR1 and CDR2: MGHRA and YSYEKL. V lost 4 bases, J lost 3 bases, and 21 bases stayed unmatched. For the CDR3, the DNA is TGCGCCAGCAGCCGTCATGACTCGGGACAGGGTTTGTTTGGGGAAGAGACCCAGTACTTC. Amino acids: CASSRHDSGQGLFGEETQYF.

The table lists this clonotype with a few counts. The chain couples TRBV6-1 to TRBJ2-3; 11 bases agree with TRBD1. CDR3 length: 16 amino acids. Unmatched junction bases numbered 4, after V lost 5 bases and J lost 0 bases. Germline values: CDR1 MNHNS, CDR2 SASEGT. DNA for the CDR3: TGTGCCAGCAGTTTGGACAGGGGGCGTAGCACAGATACGCAGTATTTT. Protein product: CASSLDRGRSTDTQYF.

This clonotype was counted ten times or more. The rearrangement joins TRBV19 to TRBJ2-3, with TRBD2 matching over 10 bases. Trimming removed 10 bases from V and 2 bases from J; junction bases left unmatched: 15. The length of the CDR3 is 17 residues. Germline V gives CDR1 LNHDA, CDR2 SQIVND (reference sequence). The CDR3 DNA reads TGTGCCACAGATGCTGGGGATAGCGGGAGGTACACAGATACGCAGTATTTT. Its protein product is CATDAGDSGRYTDTQYF.

This clonotype was seen many times. The J gene is TRBJ1-3, the V gene TRBV5-1; D is possibly TRBD1 (6 bases). Per the germline V gene, CDR1 is SGHRS and CDR2 is YFSETQ. The CDR3 totals 16 residues. With 6 bases removed from V and 3 bases from J, the gap between germline ends came to 19 bases. The CDR3 sequence: CASTKGGGGVGNTIYF. Written as DNA, the CDR3 is TGCGCCAGCACAAAGGGGGGTGGCGGCGTTGGAAACACCATATATTTT.

The sample holds many counts of this clonotype. V gene TRBV11-3 combines with J gene TRBJ2-1; TRBD2 agrees at 11 bases. Germline assignment: CDR1 SGHNT and CDR2 YENEEA. The V gene end was trimmed by 5 bases and the J gene end by 7 bases; junction bases not matched to a gene: 7. The CDR3 loop spans 15 amino acids. The CDR3 loop is CASSGIAGGLNEQFF. DNA for the CDR3: TGTGCCAGCAGCGGAATAGCGGGAGGGCTGAATGAGCAGTTCTTC.

The J gene is TRBJ2-7, the V gene TRBV12-3 or TRBV12-4; D is perhaps TRBD1 (6 bases). The CDR3 extends over 13 amino acids. The V end lost 6 bases, the J end lost 6 bases, and 15 bases lay between the germline ends. The CDR3 is CASSLTLGAEQYF. The CDR3 bases are TGTGCCAGCAGCCTTACGCTGGGGGCCGAGCAGTACTTC.

This sequence joins TRBV7-9 and TRBJ1-1; D call uncertain. Germline lookup yields CDR1 SEHNR and CDR2 FQNEAQ (reference sequence). V was cut by 6 bases and J by 5 bases, with 7 bases left in between. The CDR3 totals 11 residues. CDR3 sequence reads: CASRTGTEAFF. The CDR3 coding sequence is TGTGCCAGCAGAACCGGGACTGAAGCTTTCTTT.

The chain recombines TRBV18 with TRBJ1-1; maybe TRBD1 (6 bases). Germline V gene lookup returns CDR1 KGHSH and CDR2 LQKENI. The CDR3 is 14 residues long. Trimming stripped 5 bases from V and 8 bases from J, with 18 bases between. CDR3 sequence: CASSVTRGHQEAFF. The CDR3 bases are TGTGCCAGCTCAGTGACTCGGGGACATCAAGAAGCTTTCTTT.

This clonotype was detected ten times or more. This chain uses TRBV5-1 with TRBJ2-7; maybe TRBD1 (6 bases). Trimming removed 4 bases at V and 3 bases at J, with 11 bases between. CDR3 length: 13 amino acids. Germline CDR1 reads SGHRS; CDR2 reads YFSETQ. The chain's CDR3 is CASSPGQNYEQYF. CDR3 DNA: TGCGCCAGCAGCCCCGGACAGAACTACGAGCAGTACTTC.

The chain carries TRBV3-1 and TRBJ2-1; the D call may be TRBD1 or TRBD2 (5 bases each). Trimming shortened V by 5 bases and J by 10 bases, and 15 bases separated the two germline ends. Germline V gene sequence: CDR1 LGHDT, CDR2 YNNKEL (reference sequence). The CDR3 extends over 13 amino acids. Written as DNA, the CDR3 is TGTGCCAGCAGCGCGACTCAGGGAGTGGAGCAGTTCTTC. This encodes CASSATQGVEQFF.

This clonotype was seen many times. Relative to the germline gene, one junction end is altered; a read error may explain this. This chain connects TRBV4-3 to TRBJ1-2; D not certain. The CDR3 runs 11 residues. CDR1 and CDR2 from the germline V gene are LGHNA and YSLEER. The CDR3 sequence: CASSQGSMVSF. DNA of the CDR3: TGCGCCAGCAGCCAAGGATCAATGGTATCCTTC.

In its sample, this clonotype ranks as medium-sized (0.01 to 0.1%). The chain combines TRBV6-2 or TRBV6-3 with TRBJ1-1; D not resolved. The CDR3 consists of 14 residues. Looked up from germline, CDR1 is MNHEY and CDR2 is SVGEGT. V lost 8 bases and J 0 bases, leaving 13 bases between the germline ends. This chain's CDR3 is CASVPYGVNTEAFF. In DNA form, the CDR3 reads TGTGCCAGCGTCCCCTACGGGGTGAACACTGAAGCTTTCTTT.

This clonotype occurred many times. The CDR3 region has the DNA TGTGCCAGCAGTTACTCACAGGGAGGGGTAAACACCATATATTTT. Translating gives CASSYSQGGVNTIYF. The gene calls are TRBV6-5 and TRBJ1-3; TRBD1 is a possible D gene (6 bases). This CDR3 spans 15 amino acids. The germline gives CDR1 MNHEY, CDR2 SVGAGI. V shed 0 bases and J shed 6 bases, with 12 bases lying between them.

V is TRBV12-3 or TRBV12-4 and J is TRBJ2-2, with 9 bases that match TRBD2. This CDR3 contains 15 residues. V trimming: 6 bases; J trimming: 3 bases; junction bases outside the gene matches: 5. The DNA for the CDR3 is TGTGCCAGCAGCCTTAGCGGGGGCCACACCGGGGAGCTGTTTTTT. Translation gives CASSLSGGHTGELFF.

This clonotype was recorded at least ten times. For the CDR3, the DNA is TGTGCCAGTAGTCCCTCGAACTTCGGGGAGCTGTTTTTT. Amino acids: CASSPSNFGELFF. The genes are TRBV19 and TRBJ2-2; D gene ambiguous. Germline V gene data show CDR1 as LNHDA and CDR2 as SQIVND (reference sequence). There are 13 residues in the CDR3. Trimming stripped 5 bases from V and 7 bases from J, with 11 bases between.

This clonotype was detected only a few times. This CDR3 reads CASSPSGSSTDTQYF. CDR3 in DNA: TGTGCCAGCAGTCCTAGCGGGTCTAGCACAGATACGCAGTATTTT. This chain links TRBV6-6 with TRBJ2-3; TRBD2 agrees at 8 bases. The CDR3 totals 15 residues. Trimming removed 5 bases from V and 0 bases from J; junction bases left unmatched: 4. CDR1 and CDR2 from the germline V gene are MNHNY and SVGAGI (reference sequence).